The clone carrying this TCR beta chain was counted at least ten times. CDR1 and CDR2 from the germline V gene are DFQATT and SNEGSKA (reference sequence). Trimming at V came to 5 bases and at J to 3 bases, leaving 6 bases not matched to a gene. The CDR3 has 13 amino acids. The sample belongs to a study of blood T cells in healthy people across ages. The second PCR ran about 6 to 12 cycles with a sample-barcoded 5' primer and J-beta primers. TCRdb re-called the 5' RACE reads through MiXCR, storing one row per CDR3 protein. The sample carries about 1 million distinct CDR3 sequences, over 35% recorded once.

This rearrangement joins TRBV20-1 to TRBJ2-7; 8 bases are a match to TRBD1. This sequence was found in an older woman in good health. Sequencing was done on a sample of blood. CDR3 sequence (DNA): TGCAGTGCTGAAGGGACAGGAAGCTACGAGCAGTACTTC. It codes for CSAEGTGSYEQYF.